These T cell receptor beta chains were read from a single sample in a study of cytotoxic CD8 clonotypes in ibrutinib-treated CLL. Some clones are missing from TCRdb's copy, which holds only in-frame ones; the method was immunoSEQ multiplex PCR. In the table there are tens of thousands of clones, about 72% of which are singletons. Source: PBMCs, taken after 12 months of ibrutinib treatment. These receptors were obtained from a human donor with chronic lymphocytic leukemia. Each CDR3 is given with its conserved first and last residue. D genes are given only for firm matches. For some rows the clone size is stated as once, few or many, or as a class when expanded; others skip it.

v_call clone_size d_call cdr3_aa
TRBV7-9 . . CASSRGNGDTQYF
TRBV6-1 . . CASSDGGWGQPQHF
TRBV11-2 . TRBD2 CASSLSTSGSYEQYF
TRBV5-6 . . CASRYRASTEAFF
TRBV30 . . CAWRTATPYEQYF
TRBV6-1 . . CASNPKSSYNEQFF
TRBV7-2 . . CASSTARLGGETQYF
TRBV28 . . CASSLRRDQGEFF
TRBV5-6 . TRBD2 CASSLELLALNTGELFF
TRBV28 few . CASSSVSRNYGYTF
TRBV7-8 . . CASSLLGGAEAFF
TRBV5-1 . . CASSPERTRSYNEQFF
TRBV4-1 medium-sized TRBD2 CASSQFAGGGNEQFF
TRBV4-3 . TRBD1 CASSPSRGGTEAFF
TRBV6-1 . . CASSEARTAANIQYF
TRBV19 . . CASSIVTKREQFF
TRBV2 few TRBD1 CASSPLATGPYSNQPQHF
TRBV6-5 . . CASRTRRTGELFF
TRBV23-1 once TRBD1 CASSPTGIPRNTIYF
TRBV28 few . CASSFSSPEKLFF
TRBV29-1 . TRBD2 CSVERAGGSIGTDTQYF
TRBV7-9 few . CASIEGGGPVDTQYF
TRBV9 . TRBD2 CASSVGNSGGETQYF
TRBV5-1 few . CASSLAGGSRDEQYF
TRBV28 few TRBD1 CASSLGQGYGYTF
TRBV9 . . CASSVEEYNEQFF
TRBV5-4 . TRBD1 CASSLLPGGNQPQHF
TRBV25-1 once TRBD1 CASSDSRQGMFTDTQYF
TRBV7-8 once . CASSIGRWGGTGELFF
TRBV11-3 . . CASSLGALPRAEQYF
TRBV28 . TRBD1 CASNGNRGRGGYTF
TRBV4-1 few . CASSQGGRTEAFF
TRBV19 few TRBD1 CASSISGTGNSGNTIYF
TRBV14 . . CASSQSRGGELFF
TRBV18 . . CASSPGGNTDTQYF
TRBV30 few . CAWSVGFSYEQYF
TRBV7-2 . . CASSLGREPRHEQFF
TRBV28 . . CASSLLRLNTEAFF
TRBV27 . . CASSPGGPSYEQYF
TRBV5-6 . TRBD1 CASSNRGLGAEAFF
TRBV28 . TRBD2 CASSLWGTSGRYEQYF
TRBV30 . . CAWRSGGASTEAFF
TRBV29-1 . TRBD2 CSVGGLAGPGETQYF
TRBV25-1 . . CASSRDQYNEQFF
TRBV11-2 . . CASSSQELSGNTIYF
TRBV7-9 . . CASSLAAGRQREQFF
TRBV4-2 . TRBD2 CASSQDGAGGMSEQYF
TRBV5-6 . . CASSLVAAGNTIYF
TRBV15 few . CATSRDGSGNTIYF
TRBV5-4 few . CASSLAGETQYF
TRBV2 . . CASSDPLSAKNIQYF
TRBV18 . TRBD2 CASSATLAGAGEQYF
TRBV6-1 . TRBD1 CASSTTGGF
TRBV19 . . CASSIPDSHIQYF